One sample yielded the 8 T cell receptor beta chains listed below, sequenced in a study of cytomegalovirus exposure and HLA in healthy donors. 60 Vbeta and 13 Jbeta primers were used in PCR. Sequencing was performed with immunoSEQ multiplex PCR; in TCRdb, only in-frame clones are kept and a portion is missing. The sample has about 82,000 clones, 63% seen once. Sequencing was performed on PBMCs. These receptors were collected from a middle-aged woman in good health and CMV-seropositive.

This clone was recorded many times. The chain recombines TRBV27 with TRBJ2-7; the D gene is possibly TRBD1 (7 bases). Germline lookup yields CDR1 MNHEY and CDR2 SMNVEV (reference sequence). The CDR3 consists of 13 residues. V lost 8 bases to trimming and J lost 7 bases, with 18 bases between them. CDR3 in amino acids: CASSPTGAGEQYF. CDR3 coding DNA: TGTGCCAGCTCTCCTACAGGGGCGGGAGAGCAGTACTTC.

This clone has just a few counts. The CDR3 protein is CASSTGVYTF. Here the CDR3 DNA reads TGTGCCAGCAGTACAGGGGTTTACACCTTC. The rearrangement links TRBV2 to TRBJ1-2; 7 nucleotides agree with TRBD1. The CDR3 runs 10 residues. The germline V gene has CDR1 SNHLY and CDR2 FYNNEI. The J segment lost 11 bases and the V segment lost 5 bases, leaving 2 bases of the junction unmatched.

This clone was detected only a few times. The CDR3 protein is CASSLRNYGYTF. For the CDR3, the DNA is TGTGCCAGCAGCTTGCGGAACTATGGCTACACCTTC. The gene calls are TRBV5-8 and TRBJ1-2; D remains unclear. Germline V gene sequence: CDR1 SGHTS, CDR2 YDEGEE. The V end lost 1 base, the J end lost 2 bases, and 3 bases lay between the germline ends. This CDR3 has 12 amino acids. Based on the CDR3 plus reference TRBV5-8 and TRBJ1-2, the full variable domain is EAGVTQSPTHLIKTRGQQATLRCSPISGHTSVYWYQQALGLGLQFLLWYDEGEERNRGNFPPRFSGRQFPNYSSELNVNALELEDSALYLCASSLRNYGYTFGSGTRLTVV.

The rearrangement links TRBV2 to TRBJ2-3; 7 nucleotides match TRBD2. Trimming took 4 bases from V and 2 from J; bases not matched to a gene: 9. CDR3 length: 16 amino acids. Germline V gene data show CDR1 as SNHLY and CDR2 as FYNNEI. In nucleotides, the CDR3 is TGTGCCAGCAGTGTCCCTAGCGGATGGGTCACAGATACGCAGTATTTT. It specifies CASSVPSGWVTDTQYF. The whole variable domain, filled in from reference TRBV2 and TRBJ2-3, reads EPEVTQTPSHQVTQMGQEVILRCVPISNHLYFYWYRQILGQKVEFLVSFYNNEISEKSEIFDDQFSVERPDGSNFTLKIRSTKLEDSAMYFCASSVPSGWVTDTQYFGPGTRLTVL.

In its sample, this clone was seen a few times. The V and J genes are TRBV7-8 and TRBJ2-1; 15 nucleotides line up with TRBD2. Germline values: CDR1 SGHVS, CDR2 FQNEAQ. V was pared by 0 bases and J by 9 bases, with 3 bases of the junction left unmatched. There are 16 residues in the CDR3. In DNA, the CDR3 is TGTGCCAGCAGCTTAGCAGGGACTAGCGGGAGGAGTGAGCAGTTCTTC. Translated, it gives CASSLAGTSGRSEQFF.

The CDR3 region is CASSSAAASTYGYTF. CDR3 DNA sequence: TGTGCCAGCAGTTCCGCGGCAGCATCGACCTATGGCTACACCTTC. The V gene is TRBV28, the J gene TRBJ1-2, with unresolved D. The V end lost 4 bases, the J end lost 4 bases, and 16 bases lay between the germline ends. The CDR3 runs 15 residues. In germline, CDR1 is MDHEN, CDR2 SYDVKM.

Remarks on this clone: This sample includes further DNA sequences coding for the same CDR3. V and J are TRBV5-4 and TRBJ1-1; 8 bases are shared with TRBD1. CDR1 SGHNT and CDR2 YYREEE come from the germline V gene (reference sequence). The CDR3 covers 15 residues. V gave up 4 bases and J gave up 5 bases; unmatched junction bases: 10. The CDR3 is CASSKAGGRRTEAFF. The DNA for the CDR3 is TGTGCCAGCAGCAAAGCAGGGGGCCGAAGGACTGAAGCTTTCTTT.

The chain uses TRBV19 and TRBJ2-7, with TRBD2 identical over 8 bases. CDR1 is LNHDA, CDR2 SQIVND, per germline (reference sequence). There are 15 residues in the CDR3. The trim removed 1 base at V and 3 bases at J, leaving 5 bases unmatched. For the CDR3, the DNA is TGTGCCAGTAGTATAGTAGCGGGATGGGACTACGAGCAGTACTTC. Translation gives CASSIVAGWDYEQYF.